The 27 T cell receptor beta chains below come from one sample, sequenced in a study of cytomegalovirus exposure and HLA in healthy donors. In the PCR, 60 Vbeta and 13 Jbeta primers were used. Clones were sequenced by immunoSEQ multiplex PCR, and TCRdb holds only the in-frame ones, with some missing. The sample holds 100,000 to 130,000 clones, around 67% seen once. Material for sequencing was PBMCs. The receptors originated from a woman in her forties in good health and CMV-seropositive.

The chain combines TRBV9 with TRBJ2-5; maybe TRBD1 (6 bases). The V gene lost 4 bases and the J gene lost 5 bases, with 18 bases spanning the gap. Germline V gives CDR1 SGDLS, CDR2 YYNGEE. This CDR3 has 15 amino acids. CDR3 sequence (DNA): TGTGCCAGCAGCCCCCGGACAGATTCAGGCGAGACCCAGTACTTC. Its translation is CASSPRTDSGETQYF.

This rearrangement joins TRBV5-1 to TRBJ2-1; weak D call: TRBD1 (5 bases). This CDR3 has 15 amino acids. V was cut by 1 base and J by 5 bases, with 13 bases left in between. From germline, CDR1 is SGHRS and CDR2 YFSETQ. The CDR3 is CASSLLGVANNEQFF. In nucleotides, the CDR3 is TGCGCCAGCAGCTTGTTAGGGGTGGCCAACAATGAGCAGTTCTTC.

This CDR3 is CASSFGTGVGGYTF. CDR3 DNA: TGCGCCAGCAGCTTCGGGACAGGGGTGGGTGGCTACACCTTC. V gene TRBV5-1 combines with J gene TRBJ1-2; 10 bases align to TRBD1. This CDR3 has 14 residues. Germline values: CDR1 SGHRS, CDR2 YFSETQ. After removal of 2 bases from V and 7 bases from J, the junction contained 5 bases not matched to a gene.

The V gene is TRBV6-6, the J gene TRBJ2-7; D may be TRBD1 (6 bases). Germline lookup yields CDR1 MNHNY and CDR2 SVGAGI (reference sequence). The V gene lost 6 bases and the J gene lost 7 bases, with 19 bases spanning the gap. The CDR3 loop spans 14 amino acids. In DNA, the CDR3 is TGTGCCAGCAGGATCGAAACAGGGTTTGGGGAGCAGTACTTC. This translates into CASRIETGFGEQYF.

The V gene is TRBV29-1, the J gene TRBJ1-5, with a possible D match to TRBD1 (6 bases). Germline-derived CDR1 and CDR2 are SQVTM and ANQGSEA. V shed 6 bases and J shed 6 bases, with 15 bases lying between them. The CDR3 spans 13 residues. The CDR3 nucleotides are TGCAGCGTCCAGGGGCCTCCTGGTCAGCCCCAGCATTTT. Protein sequence: CSVQGPPGQPQHF. The full variable domain, rest sourced from reference TRBV29-1 and TRBJ1-5, is SAVISQKPSRDICQRGTSLTIQCQVDSQVTMMFWYRQQPGQSLTLIATANQGSEATYESGFVIDKFPISRPNLTFSTLTVSNMSPEDSSIYLCSVQGPPGQPQHFGDGTRLSIL.

CDR3 nucleotide sequence: TGTGCCAGCGCCGGGGGTGAAAAACTGTTTTTT. It specifies CASAGGEKLFF. V usage is TRBV6-6 and J usage is TRBJ1-4, with D perhaps TRBD1 (5 bases). Trimming removed 8 bases from V and 7 bases from J, with 8 bases in between. Looked up from germline, CDR1 is MNHNY and CDR2 is SVGAGI (reference sequence). The CDR3 runs to 11 residues.

The rearrangement uses TRBV29-1 and TRBJ2-3; 7 nucleotides line up with TRBD1. Germline assignment: CDR1 SQVTM and CDR2 ANQGSEA. Losses at the gene ends were 7 bases for V and 2 bases for J; bases not matched to a gene: 12. This CDR3 spans 15 amino acids. CDR3 bases: TGCAGCGGATCCGGGACAGCAATCACCACAGATACGCAGTATTTT. It yields the protein CSGSGTAITTDTQYF.

The chain combines TRBV6-6 with TRBJ1-3, with 9 bases fitting TRBD1. V lost 5 bases to trimming and J lost 1 base; unmatched junction nucleotides: 6. The CDR3 spans 16 residues. Per the germline V gene, CDR1 is MNHNY and CDR2 is SVGAGI (reference sequence). In DNA form, the CDR3 reads TGTGCCAGCAGTAACACCGGGACAGGGTCTGGAAACACCATATATTTT. It is translated as CASSNTGTGSGNTIYF.

This clone was counted a single time. The V call is TRBV6-6, the J call TRBJ2-5; 8 nucleotides align to TRBD2. Germline CDR1 reads MNHNY; CDR2 reads SVGAGI (reference sequence). V shed 6 bases and J 4 bases; nucleotides not matched to a gene: 10. The CDR3 is made up of 15 amino acids. CDR3 amino acids: CASSYESGGGETQYF. CDR3 DNA sequence: TGTGCCAGCAGCTACGAATCGGGGGGGGGAGAGACCCAGTACTTC.

The chain couples TRBV6-5 to TRBJ1-2; D gene uncertain. Germline V gene lookup returns CDR1 MNHEY and CDR2 SVGAGI. V gave up 0 bases and J gave up 7 bases, with 18 bases separating them. The CDR3 spans 16 residues. This CDR3 is CASSYSNRRLGGGYTF. As DNA, the CDR3 is TGTGCCAGCAGTTACTCGAACCGACGACTGGGAGGTGGCTACACCTTC.

This clone appeared once. The gene calls are TRBV5-1 and TRBJ2-5, with D possibly TRBD2 on 6 matching bases. CDR3 length equals 15 residues. From germline, CDR1 is SGHRS and CDR2 YFSETQ. Trimming stripped 5 bases from V and 5 bases from J, with 19 bases between. CDR3 sequence: CASRETSQLAETQYF. CDR3 sequence (DNA): TGCGCCAGCAGGGAGACTAGTCAACTTGCGGAGACCCAGTACTTC.

This clone has just one count. The chain joins TRBV27 to TRBJ1-2; D remains unclear. The CDR3 has 13 amino acids. Trimming shortened V by 3 bases and J by 0 bases, and 5 bases separated the two germline ends. The germline CDR1 and CDR2 sequences are MNHEY and SMNVEV (reference sequence). The CDR3 DNA follows: TGTGCCAGCAGTTTGGGAGCTAACTATGGCTACACCTTC. This translates into CASSLGANYGYTF.

The rearrangement links TRBV6-1 to TRBJ2-3; 7 bases map to TRBD2. From germline, CDR1 is MNHNS and CDR2 SASEGT. The V and J ends lost 7 bases and 8 bases, in that order; junction bases with no gene match: 9. The CDR3 has 13 residues. CDR3 in amino acids: CASTPSGKGTQYF. CDR3 in DNA: TGTGCCAGCACCCCCAGCGGGAAGGGTACGCAGTATTTT.

The chain uses TRBV9 and TRBJ1-3; D is unresolved. V gave up 2 bases and J gave up 0 bases, with 15 bases separating them. Germline V gene sequence: CDR1 SGDLS, CDR2 YYNGEE. This CDR3 spans 17 amino acids. The CDR3 DNA is TGTGCCAGCAGCGTCGGAGGCAGCGGGTACTCTGGAAACACCATATATTTT. Translated, it gives CASSVGGSGYSGNTIYF.

This clone was seen only once. The chain has TRBV4-1 and TRBJ2-3, with D unresolved. The germline V and J ends were trimmed by 1 base and 0 bases, with 11 bases remaining between them. The CDR3 is made up of 16 amino acids. From germline, CDR1 is MGHRA and CDR2 YSYEKL. The CDR3 region has the DNA TGCGCCAGCAGCCAAGTCCCATACTATAGCACAGATACGCAGTATTTT. Amino acids: CASSQVPYYSTDTQYF.

The rearrangement links TRBV4-2 to TRBJ2-7, with D perhaps matching TRBD2 (7 bases). Germline V lookup: CDR1 LGHNA, CDR2 YNFKEQ. Trimming left V 1 base short and J 6 bases short, with 22 bases between. This CDR3 is 17 amino acids long. CDR3 in DNA: TGTGCCAGCAGCCAAGTACGGGGCGGGGGCCCGTCGGGCGAGCAGTACTTC. This codes for CASSQVRGGGPSGEQYF.

This chain joins TRBV18 and TRBJ1-1; the D is unclear. The CDR3 contains 13 residues. Trimming took 2 bases from V and 3 from J, leaving 7 bases between them. CDR1 is KGHSH, CDR2 LQKENI, per germline. CDR3: CASSPNEDTEAFF. The CDR3 coding sequence is TGTGCCAGCTCACCAAATGAGGACACTGAAGCTTTCTTT.

The genes are TRBV7-6 and TRBJ1-1; 9 nucleotides agree with TRBD1. CDR1 and CDR2 from the germline V gene are SGHVS and FNYEAQ. J was trimmed by 4 bases and V by 5 bases; bases with no gene match: 5. The CDR3 has 14 amino acids. The CDR3 DNA follows: TGTGCCAGCAGCACCCGACAGGGGGGCACTGAAGCTTTCTTT. Its protein is CASSTRQGGTEAFF. Combining the CDR3 with reference TRBV7-6 and TRBJ1-1 gives the whole variable domain GAGVSQSPRYKVTKRGQDVALRCDPISGHVSLYWYRQALGQGPEFLTYFNYEAQQDKSGLPNDRFSAERPEGSISTLTIQRTEQRDSAMYRCASSTRQGGTEAFFGQGTRLTVV.

This chain joins TRBV12-5 and TRBJ2-3, with D possibly TRBD1 on 6 matching bases. Trimming stripped 0 bases from V and 2 bases from J, with 9 bases between. CDR1 is LGHNT, CDR2 FRNRAP, per germline. This CDR3 is 15 amino acids long. The CDR3: CASGLVQGYTDTQYF. In DNA form, the CDR3 reads TGTGCTAGTGGTTTGGTACAGGGCTACACAGATACGCAGTATTTT.

This clone was seen a handful of times. V gene TRBV6-5 combines with J gene TRBJ2-6; D is unclear. The germline CDR1 and CDR2 sequences are MNHEY and SVGAGI. Trimming cost V 2 bases and J 2 bases, with 10 bases left between them. The CDR3 sequence is 16 residues long. CDR3 sequence reads: CASSYTLSAGANVLTF. CDR3 in DNA: TGTGCCAGCAGTTACACGTTGTCGGCTGGGGCCAACGTCCTGACTTTC.

The CDR3 spells CAWSVAQNEQFF. The CDR3 nucleotides read TGTGCCTGGAGTGTAGCCCAAAATGAGCAGTTCTTC. The chain links TRBV30 to TRBJ2-1; D unclear. Germline V gene data show CDR1 as GTSNPN and CDR2 as SVGIG (reference sequence). This CDR3 has 12 residues. Trimming stripped 0 bases from V and 7 bases from J, with 7 bases between.

The chain uses TRBV2 and TRBJ1-1, with 9 bases matching TRBD1. Germline CDR1 reads SNHLY; CDR2 reads FYNNEI. The CDR3 contains 15 residues. V lost 5 bases, J lost 4 bases, and 8 bases stayed unmatched. Written as DNA, the CDR3 is TGTGCCAGCAGTCCAAGGACAGGGGAGGCCACTGAAGCTTTCTTT. Translation gives CASSPRTGEATEAFF.

The chain carries TRBV30 and TRBJ1-1, with 12 bases that match TRBD1. The ends lost 1 base at V and 4 bases at J; junction bases unmatched: 1. CDR3 length equals 14 residues. Germline V gene sequence: CDR1 GTSNPN, CDR2 SVGIG (reference sequence). This CDR3 reads CAWSAGQGATEAFF. The CDR3, as DNA: TGTGCCTGGAGTGCGGGACAGGGGGCCACTGAAGCTTTCTTT.

In this sample, this clone turned up once. The rearrangement links TRBV30 to TRBJ1-5; 7 nucleotides align to TRBD1. This CDR3 contains 13 residues. CDR1 GTSNPN and CDR2 SVGIG come from the germline V gene (reference sequence). The V and J ends lost 4 bases and 2 bases, in that order; junction bases with no gene match: 2. The CDR3 reads CAWNRGGNQPQHF. The CDR3 region has the DNA TGTGCCTGGAACAGGGGAGGCAATCAGCCCCAGCATTTT. Using reference TRBV30 and TRBJ1-5 for the parts outside the CDR3, the full variable domain is SQTIHQWPATLVQPVGSPLSLECTVEGTSNPNLYWYRQAAGRGLQLLFYSVGIGQISSEVPQNLSASRPQDRQFILSSKKLLLSDSGFYLCAWNRGGNQPQHFGDGTRLSIL.

This clone was counted only a few times. The chain combines TRBV19 with TRBJ1-2, with 10 bases identical to TRBD1. This CDR3 is built from 14 residues. In germline, CDR1 is LNHDA, CDR2 SQIVND (reference sequence). V lost 6 bases to trimming and J lost 4 bases; unmatched junction nucleotides: 5. The CDR3 sequence: CASSGTGVGYGYTF. CDR3 coding DNA: TGTGCCAGTAGCGGGACAGGGGTCGGCTATGGCTACACCTTC.

The chain's CDR3 is CASSLAPGGTEAFF. CDR3 nucleotide sequence: TGTGCCAGCAGCTTAGCCCCAGGGGGAACTGAAGCTTTCTTT. The gene calls are TRBV7-8 and TRBJ1-1; 7 positions match TRBD1. The CDR3 covers 14 residues. The ends lost 0 bases at V and 5 bases at J; junction bases unmatched: 3. CDR1 is SGHVS and CDR2 is FQNEAQ in the germline V gene.

The CDR3 bases are TGTGCCAGCAGGACTCAGTTCTTC. Its translation: CASRTQFF. The chain is built from TRBV6-5 and TRBJ2-1; D is unclear. Germline V lookup: CDR1 MNHEY, CDR2 SVGAGI. The V end was cut by 6 bases, the J end by 13 bases, with 4 bases between. The CDR3 spans 8 residues.